What follows are 10 T cell receptor beta chains derived from one specimen sequenced in a study of memory CD4+ T cells and cytomegalovirus serostatus. TCRdb's table, derived via immunoSEQ multiplex PCR, lists solely in-frame clones and lacks some. The sample lists roughly 60,000 clones, approximately 80% occurring once. Single viable CD3+CD4+CD8-CD45RO+ cells were sorted as the memory CD4+ T cells. The sequenced sample was memory CD4+ T cells from blood. These receptors were taken from an adult in good health and CMV-seronegative.

The gene calls are TRBV5-5 and TRBJ1-2; D may be TRBD1 (6 bases). The CDR3 consists of 13 residues. V lost 0 bases, J lost 6 bases, and 9 bases lay in between. CDR1 and CDR2 (germline): SGHKS, YYEKEE (reference sequence). CDR3 amino acids: CASSLARGDGYTF. In nucleotides, the CDR3 is TGTGCCAGCAGCTTGGCCAGGGGAGATGGCTACACCTTC.

This clone has just a few counts. This chain uses TRBV7-3 with TRBJ1-1; a weak D match, TRBD1 (6 bases). Trimming pared 5 bases from V and 0 bases from J, leaving 10 bases between. The CDR3 runs 14 residues. Germline-derived CDR1 and CDR2 are SGHTA and FQGTGA. The CDR3 loop is CASSPGHMNTEAFF. As DNA, the CDR3 is TGTGCCAGCAGCCCGGGACACATGAACACTGAAGCTTTCTTT.

This rearrangement joins TRBV5-1 to TRBJ1-1, with a weak D call TRBD1 (6 bases). The CDR3 runs 16 residues. From germline, CDR1 is SGHRS and CDR2 YFSETQ. V was pared by 1 base and J by 6 bases, with 19 bases between. CDR3 region: CASSLSGVGADSEAFF. In DNA, the CDR3 is TGCGCCAGCAGCTTGTCGGGGGTGGGGGCAGATTCTGAAGCTTTCTTT. Supplemented by reference TRBV5-1 and TRBJ1-1, the full variable domain reads KAGVTQTPRYLIKTRGQQVTLSCSPISGHRSVSWYQQTPGQGLQFLFEYFSETQRNKGNFPGRFSGRQFSNSRSEMNVSTLELGDSALYLCASSLSGVGADSEAFFGQGTRLTVV.

The rearrangement links TRBV5-1 to TRBJ1-4; D is possibly TRBD1 (5 bases). CDR1 SGHRS and CDR2 YFSETQ come from the germline V gene. This CDR3 is 15 amino acids long. Trimming left V 0 bases short and J 6 bases short, with 12 bases between. CDR3 amino acids: CASSLGVQVDEKLFF. CDR3 nucleotide sequence: TGCGCCAGCAGCTTGGGAGTACAGGTGGATGAAAAACTGTTTTTT.

This chain joins TRBV6-1 and TRBJ1-1, with TRBD1 matching 8 bases. Germline V gene data show CDR1 as MNHNS and CDR2 as SASEGT. The J segment lost 1 base and the V segment lost 7 bases, leaving 2 bases of the junction unmatched. The CDR3 covers 13 residues. The CDR3 loop is CASKTGENTEAFF. For the CDR3, the DNA is TGTGCCAGCAAGACAGGGGAGAACACTGAAGCTTTCTTT.

The chain employs TRBV10-1 and TRBJ2-7, with D perhaps matching TRBD1 (6 bases). V was clipped by 7 bases and J by 9 bases, with 25 bases between them. Germline loops: CDR1 WNHNN, CDR2 SYGVQD (reference sequence). The CDR3 totals 15 residues. The CDR3 loop is CASTSFVGHLRVQYF. DNA for the CDR3: TGCGCCAGCACCTCATTTGTGGGACATCTACGAGTGCAGTACTTC.

The rearrangement uses TRBV5-5 and TRBJ1-4; 9 bases fit TRBD1. CDR3 length equals 17 residues. CDR1 and CDR2 (germline): SGHKS, YYEKEE (reference sequence). V gave up 2 bases and J gave up 8 bases; unmatched junction bases: 13. This chain's CDR3 is CASSFGSTGGEGEKLFF. The DNA of the CDR3 is TGTGCCAGCAGCTTTGGGAGCACAGGGGGCGAAGGGGAAAAACTGTTTTTT.

This chain uses TRBV9 with TRBJ2-2; perhaps TRBD2 as D (6 bases). The CDR3 runs to 16 residues. Germline V gene lookup returns CDR1 SGDLS and CDR2 YYNGEE. The germline V and J ends were trimmed by 3 bases and 2 bases, with 14 bases remaining between them. The CDR3 spells CASSGRRGGNTGELFF. The CDR3 DNA follows: TGTGCCAGCAGCGGAAGGAGGGGAGGCAACACCGGGGAGCTGTTTTTT.

The J gene is TRBJ2-3, the V gene TRBV7-2; 7 nucleotides line up with TRBD2. Germline V gives CDR1 SGHTA, CDR2 FQGNSA. This CDR3 is built from 15 residues. The V gene end was trimmed by 4 bases and the J gene end by 6 bases; junction bases not matched to a gene: 10. The CDR3 sequence: CASSSGMTSRDTQYF. The CDR3, as DNA: TGTGCCAGCAGCTCCGGCATGACTAGCCGGGATACGCAGTATTTT. Full variable domain (remainder filled in from reference TRBV7-2 and TRBJ2-3): GAGVSQSPSNKVTEKGKDVELRCDPISGHTALYWYRQSLGQGLEFLIYFQGNSAPDKSGLPSDRFSAERTGGSVSTLTIQRTQQEDSAVYLCASSSGMTSRDTQYFGPGTRLTVL.

The genes are TRBV5-4 and TRBJ2-5; D unclear. The CDR3 covers 13 residues. The V end lost 0 bases, the J end lost 1 base, and 4 bases lay between the germline ends. Germline V lookup: CDR1 SGHNT, CDR2 YYREEE (reference sequence). The CDR3: CASSLAFQETQYF. The CDR3 bases are TGTGCCAGCAGCTTGGCCTTCCAAGAGACCCAGTACTTC.